A single count supports the clone carrying this T cell receptor beta chain. The antigen is not known. The germline gives CDR1 SGHVS, CDR2 FNYEAQ. The CDR3 is 16 amino acids. Trimming removed 3 bases from V and 2 bases from J, with 14 bases in between. TRB rearrangements spanning V, D and J were amplified using mixed TRB-A/B primers. Using its own MiXCR run on the multiplex PCR reads, TCRdb lists one record per CDR3 protein. This table holds 1,500 or so distinct CDR3 sequences, 30% to 45% found once. This entry is derived from a study of T cell repertoires in aging, cancer and after chemotherapy. Whole-study context: Six age groups, ranging from 30 or younger to 70 or older, included the donors. Paired samples before and after chemotherapy came from glioblastoma patients receiving temozolomide-based therapy.

General study findings and limits: Loss of evenness, beyond lost richness, contributed to age-related TCR diversity decline in cancer patients.

Amplification of TCR beta used genomic DNA extracted from peripheral blood. The gene calls are TRBV7-6 and TRBJ1-3, with D possibly TRBD1 on 5 matching bases. The specimen was blood. The sequence was collected from a human donor with a solid tumor. The CDR3 DNA is TGTGCCAGCAGCTTGGGGGGTGACGGAACTGGAAACACCATATATTTT. This sequence encodes CASSLGGDGTGNTIYF.